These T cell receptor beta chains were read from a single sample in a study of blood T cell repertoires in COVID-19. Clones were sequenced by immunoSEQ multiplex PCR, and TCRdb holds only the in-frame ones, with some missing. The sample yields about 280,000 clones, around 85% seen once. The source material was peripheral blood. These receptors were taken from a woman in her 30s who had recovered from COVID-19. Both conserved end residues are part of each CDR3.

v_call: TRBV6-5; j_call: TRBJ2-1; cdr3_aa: CASNQRNEQFF
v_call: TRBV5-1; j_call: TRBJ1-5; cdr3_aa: CASSLGGQAGQPQHF
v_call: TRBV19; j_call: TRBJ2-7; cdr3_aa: CASSIYSGSYEQYF
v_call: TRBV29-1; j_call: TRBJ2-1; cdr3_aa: CSVVRRSSYNEQFF
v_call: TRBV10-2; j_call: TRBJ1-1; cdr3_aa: CASSLRSGDTEAFF
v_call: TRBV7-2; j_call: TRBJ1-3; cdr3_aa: CASSPGGAGNTIYF
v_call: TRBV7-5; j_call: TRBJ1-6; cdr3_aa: CARSGRGCRTYNSPLHF
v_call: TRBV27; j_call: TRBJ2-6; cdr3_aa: CASSLWSGGSVSGANVLTF
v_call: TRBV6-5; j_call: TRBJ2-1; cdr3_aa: CASKRDISSYNEQFF
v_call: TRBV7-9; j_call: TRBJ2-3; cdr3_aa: CASSLSAGADTQYF
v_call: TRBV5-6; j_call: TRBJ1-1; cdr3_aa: CASSSTGGPEAFF
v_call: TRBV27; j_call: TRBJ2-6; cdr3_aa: CASSLSDFLAEANVLTF
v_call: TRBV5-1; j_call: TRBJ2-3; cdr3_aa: CASSLTGGTTDTQYF
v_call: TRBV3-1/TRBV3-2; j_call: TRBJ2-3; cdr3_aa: CASSQGGGGDTQYF
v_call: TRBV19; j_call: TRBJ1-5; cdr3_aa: CASRGLLINQPQHF
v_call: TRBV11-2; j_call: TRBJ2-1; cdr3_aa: CASSPGGRGEQFF
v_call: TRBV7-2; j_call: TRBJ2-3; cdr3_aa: CASSWQAGARDTQYF
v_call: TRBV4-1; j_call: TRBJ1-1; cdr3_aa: CASSQVQGSTEAFF
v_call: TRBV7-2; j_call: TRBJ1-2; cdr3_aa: CASSAGTGTRGYTF
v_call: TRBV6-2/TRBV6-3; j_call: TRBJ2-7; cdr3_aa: CASSFRTSGGYEQYF
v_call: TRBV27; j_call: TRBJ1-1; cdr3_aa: CASSLAPGAEAFF
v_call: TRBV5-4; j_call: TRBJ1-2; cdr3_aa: CASSFSTGRDYTF
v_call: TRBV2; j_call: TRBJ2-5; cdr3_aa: CASRGTVGETQYF
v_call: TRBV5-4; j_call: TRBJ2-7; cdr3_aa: CASSPEAGGKREQYF
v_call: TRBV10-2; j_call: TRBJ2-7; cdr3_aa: CASRKMVASYEQYF
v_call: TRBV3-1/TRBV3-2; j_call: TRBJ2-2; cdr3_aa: CASTPQGFSGELFF
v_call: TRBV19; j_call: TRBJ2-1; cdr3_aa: CASSIVLAGHEQFF
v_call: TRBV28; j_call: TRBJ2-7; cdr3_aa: CASSHGTEVFSYEQYF
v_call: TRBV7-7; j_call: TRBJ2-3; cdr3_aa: CASSLGPSGGSDTQYF
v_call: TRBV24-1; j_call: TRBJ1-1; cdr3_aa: CATSDNGQGGTEAFF
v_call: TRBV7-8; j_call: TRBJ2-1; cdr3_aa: CASSPGAANEQFF
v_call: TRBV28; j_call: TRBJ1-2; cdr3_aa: CASSLGGAIYGYTF
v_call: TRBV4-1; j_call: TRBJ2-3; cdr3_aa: CASSQERADTQYF
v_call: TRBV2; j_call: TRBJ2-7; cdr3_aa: CASSGQGGEQYF
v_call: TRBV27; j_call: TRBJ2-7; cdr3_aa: CASSIYSGSNYEQYF
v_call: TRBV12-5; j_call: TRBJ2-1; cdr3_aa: CASGFPGADEQFF
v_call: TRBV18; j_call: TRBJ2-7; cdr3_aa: CASSRTLGRESYEQYF
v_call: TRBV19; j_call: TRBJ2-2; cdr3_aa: CASSIPLAPELFF
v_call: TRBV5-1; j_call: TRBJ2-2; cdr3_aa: CASSLEAYTGELFF
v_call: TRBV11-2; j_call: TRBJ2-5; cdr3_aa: CASRGGGIGETQYF
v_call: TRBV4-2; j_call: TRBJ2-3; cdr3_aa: CASSPGTSGTLDTQYF
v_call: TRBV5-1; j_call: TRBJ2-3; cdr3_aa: CASSLTFFHEGETRSTDTQYF
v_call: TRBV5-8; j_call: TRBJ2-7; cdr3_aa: CASSLRGGSEQYF
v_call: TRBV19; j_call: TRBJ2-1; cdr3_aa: CASSIPLWGGPNEQFF
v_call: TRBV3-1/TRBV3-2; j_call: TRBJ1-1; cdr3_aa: CASSQEDTRRVTEAFF
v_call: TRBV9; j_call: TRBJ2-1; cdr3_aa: CASSVGGGSSYNEQFF
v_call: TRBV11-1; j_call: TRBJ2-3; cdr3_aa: CASRFSGRTDTQYF
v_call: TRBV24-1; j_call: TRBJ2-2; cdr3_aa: CATGSNTGELFF
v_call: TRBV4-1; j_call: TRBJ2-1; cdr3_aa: CASSQGVGRDEQFF
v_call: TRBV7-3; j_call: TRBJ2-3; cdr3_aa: CASSFGRRETDTQYF
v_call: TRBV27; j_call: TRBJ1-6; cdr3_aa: CASTTLPGQGYSPLHF
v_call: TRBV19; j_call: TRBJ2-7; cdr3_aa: CASRQGYEQYF
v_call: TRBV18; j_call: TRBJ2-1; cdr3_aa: CASSPEVGRGSYNEQFF
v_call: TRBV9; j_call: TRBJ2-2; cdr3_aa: CASTPRGGTDGELFF
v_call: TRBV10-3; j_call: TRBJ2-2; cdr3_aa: CAIMGGPNTGELFF
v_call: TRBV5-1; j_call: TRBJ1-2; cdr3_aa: CASSYGRGAGNYGYTF
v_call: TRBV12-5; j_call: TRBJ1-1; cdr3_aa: CASGLTGGEAFF
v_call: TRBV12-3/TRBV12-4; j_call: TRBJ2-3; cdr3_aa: CASSFRGLDTQYF
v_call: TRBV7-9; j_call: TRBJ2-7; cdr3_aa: CASSPRDSSVGDF